This record looks at one TCR beta chain sequence and its context. The antigen this receptor binds is unknown. Base-call qualities are not available, and no considerably larger clone is one nucleotide away. Trimming leaves V shorter by 1 base and J shorter by 6 bases, with the junction holding 11 bases beyond the gene matches. The CDR3 holds 18 amino acids from the cysteine to the phenylalanine. The CDR3 DNA has 54 bases and is translated from base 1. In the germline V gene, CDR1 corresponds to SGDLS and CDR2 to YYNGEE. The record originates from a study of siplizumab effects on memory and regulatory T cells (dated by TCRdb to between 2018 and 2021). With regard to the full study: The study looked at the effect of siplizumab, an anti-CD2 antibody, on alloreactive T-cell subsets in allogeneic mixed lymphocyte reactions made from human PBMCs. Overall results and qualifications from the work: Of the alloreactive CD4+ clones that could be mapped, the Treg-derived share averaged about 63% with siplizumab compared with approximately 25% in control reactions. The cumulative frequency of alloreactive sequences that could be traced back to unstimulated CD4+ memory T cells was significantly reduced by siplizumab. Unstimulated naive T cells appeared more diverse than memory T cells, and naive cells seemed to contribute substantially to the alloresponse. About 75-95% of proliferating CD4+ or CD8+ clones could not be given a naive or memory phenotype. The suppressive function of proliferating Tregs from siplizumab cultures was not functionally confirmed. Because sequences below about 10^-5 frequency were poorly captured, only a minor fraction of alloreactive clones could be mapped to unstimulated subsets.

Sorted unstimulated T cells and proliferating T cells recovered from mixed lymphocyte reactions were subjected to TCRbeta CDR3 sequencing. Fresh whole blood from ten HLA-typed healthy donors served as the source for isolating PBMCs. To map where alloreactive clones came from, unstimulated CD4+ non-regulatory T cells were FACS-sorted. Libraries were made using the immunoSEQ multiplex PCR assay. Roughly 10^5 TCR templates per sample were assayed on the deep sequencing platform. Genomic DNA extracted from sorted T cells was the material used for TCRbeta CDR3 sequencing. The paper's data handling went like this. The R programming language was used for clonal analysis of TCRbeta CDR3 data. Unstimulated samples were compared with post-reaction CFSE-low samples to define alloreactive CD4+ and CD8+ clones. Regulatory or non-regulatory origin of alloreactive CD4+ clones was assigned by matching sequences to the sorted unstimulated Treg and non-Treg repertoires. TCRdb re-hosts the immuneACCESS table, in-frame sequences only. Its copies lack some clones; in the studies checked, an unresolved V gene accounts for under half of them, and the cause for the rest is not known. Clone size and the V and J calls come from that table; the DNA yielded D and trimming. This sample comprises 100,000 or so clones, around 90% of them detected only once. Around 13% of the sample lies in the top ten.

This receptor chain uses TRBV9 and TRBJ2-2; the central 11 bases match TRBD2. This clonotype was sampled from a human donor in good health. Sequencing input: non-Treg CD4+ T cells sorted from blood. Reading the label with the study, this specimen's cell subset or site is: FACS-sorted unstimulated CD4+ non-regulatory T cells. The nucleotide sequence is given as TGTGCCAGCAGCGTACGGCCTGAACTAGCGGGAGTTCCCGGGGAGCTGTTTTTT. Translated, this gives CASSVRPELAGVPGELFF.